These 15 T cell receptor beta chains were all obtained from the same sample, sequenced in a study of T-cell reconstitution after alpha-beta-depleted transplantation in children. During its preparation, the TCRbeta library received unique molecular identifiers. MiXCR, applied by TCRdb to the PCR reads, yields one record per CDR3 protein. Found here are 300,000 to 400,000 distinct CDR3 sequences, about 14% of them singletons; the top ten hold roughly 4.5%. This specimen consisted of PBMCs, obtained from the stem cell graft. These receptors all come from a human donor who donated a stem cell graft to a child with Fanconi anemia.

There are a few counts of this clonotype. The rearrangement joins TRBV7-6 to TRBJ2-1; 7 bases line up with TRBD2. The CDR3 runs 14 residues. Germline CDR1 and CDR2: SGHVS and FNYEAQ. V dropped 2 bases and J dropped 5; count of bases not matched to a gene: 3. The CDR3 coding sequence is TGTGCCAGCAGCTTACTAGCGGAGGACAATGAGCAGTTCTTC. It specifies CASSLLAEDNEQFF.

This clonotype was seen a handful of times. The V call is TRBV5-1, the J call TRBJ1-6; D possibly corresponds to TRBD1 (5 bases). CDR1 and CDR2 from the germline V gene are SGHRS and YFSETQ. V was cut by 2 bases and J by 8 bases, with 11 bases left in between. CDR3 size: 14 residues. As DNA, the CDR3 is TGCGCCAGCAGCTTCAAGTGGGGGGATTCACCCCTCCACTTT. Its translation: CASSFKWGDSPLHF.

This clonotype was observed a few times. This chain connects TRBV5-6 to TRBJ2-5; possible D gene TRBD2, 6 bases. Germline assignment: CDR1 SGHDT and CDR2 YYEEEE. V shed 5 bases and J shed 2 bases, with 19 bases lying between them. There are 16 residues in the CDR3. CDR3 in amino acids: CASSSTTRDFQETQYF. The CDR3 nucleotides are TGTGCCAGCAGTTCTACAACACGGGACTTTCAAGAGACCCAGTACTTC.

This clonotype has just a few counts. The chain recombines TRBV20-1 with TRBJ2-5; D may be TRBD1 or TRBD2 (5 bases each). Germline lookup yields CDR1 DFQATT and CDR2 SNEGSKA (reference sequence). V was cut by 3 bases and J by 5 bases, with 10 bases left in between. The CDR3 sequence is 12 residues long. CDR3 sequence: CSASFREETQYF. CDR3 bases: TGCAGTGCTAGTTTCAGGGAGGAGACCCAGTACTTC.

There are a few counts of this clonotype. The CDR3 DNA sequence: TGTGCCAGCAGCCAAGATTGGAGGTCGGGCACTGAAGCTTTCTTT. Residues: CASSQDWRSGTEAFF. The rearrangement links TRBV3-1 to TRBJ1-1; D is undetermined. This CDR3 spans 15 amino acids. V gave up 0 bases and J gave up 4 bases, with 12 bases separating them. Germline V lookup: CDR1 LGHDT, CDR2 YNNKEL (reference sequence).

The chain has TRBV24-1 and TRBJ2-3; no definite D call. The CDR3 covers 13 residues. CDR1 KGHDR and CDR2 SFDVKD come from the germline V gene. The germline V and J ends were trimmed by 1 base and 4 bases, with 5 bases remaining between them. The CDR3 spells CATSDFSSDTQYF. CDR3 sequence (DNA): TGTGCCACCAGTGATTTCTCGTCAGATACGCAGTATTTT.

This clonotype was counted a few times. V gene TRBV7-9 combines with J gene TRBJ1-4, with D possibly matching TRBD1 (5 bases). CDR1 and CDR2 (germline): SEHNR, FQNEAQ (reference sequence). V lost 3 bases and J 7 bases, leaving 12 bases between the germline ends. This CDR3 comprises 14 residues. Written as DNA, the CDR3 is TGTGCCAGCAGCTTCGCGGGGCCTGGTGAAAAACTGTTTTTT. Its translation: CASSFAGPGEKLFF. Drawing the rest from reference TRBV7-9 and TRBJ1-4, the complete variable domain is DTGVSQNPRHKITKRGQNVTFRCDPISEHNRLYWYRQTLGQGPEFLTYFQNEAQLEKSRLLSDRFSAERPKGSFSTLEIQRTEQGDSAMYLCASSFAGPGEKLFFGSGTQLSVL.

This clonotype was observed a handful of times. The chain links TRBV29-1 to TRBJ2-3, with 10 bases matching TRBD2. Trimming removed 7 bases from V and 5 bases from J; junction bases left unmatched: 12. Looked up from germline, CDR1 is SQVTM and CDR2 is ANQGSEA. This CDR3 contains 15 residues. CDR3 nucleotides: TGCAGCGCTGATCCCGGGACTAGCGAGTTAGATACGCAGTATTTT. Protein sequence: CSADPGTSELDTQYF.

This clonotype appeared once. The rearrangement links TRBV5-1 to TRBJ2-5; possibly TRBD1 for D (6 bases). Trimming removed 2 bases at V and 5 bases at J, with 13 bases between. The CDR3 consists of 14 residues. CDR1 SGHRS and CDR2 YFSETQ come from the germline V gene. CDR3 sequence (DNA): TGCGCCAGCAGCTTTACGGCAGGGGAGGAGACCCAGTACTTC. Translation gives CASSFTAGEETQYF.

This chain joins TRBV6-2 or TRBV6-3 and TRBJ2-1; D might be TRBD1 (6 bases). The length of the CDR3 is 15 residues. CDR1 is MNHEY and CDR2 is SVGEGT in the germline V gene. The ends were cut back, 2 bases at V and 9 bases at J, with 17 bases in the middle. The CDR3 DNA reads TGTGCCAGCAGTTACGAGACAGGATACAACGGTGAGCAGTTCTTC. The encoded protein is CASSYETGYNGEQFF.

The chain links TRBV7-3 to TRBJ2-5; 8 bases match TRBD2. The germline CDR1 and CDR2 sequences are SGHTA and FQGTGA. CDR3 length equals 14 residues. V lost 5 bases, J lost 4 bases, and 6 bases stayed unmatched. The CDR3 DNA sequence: TGTGCCAGCAGCCAAAGCGGGGGTTCAGAGACCCAGTACTTC. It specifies CASSQSGGSETQYF.

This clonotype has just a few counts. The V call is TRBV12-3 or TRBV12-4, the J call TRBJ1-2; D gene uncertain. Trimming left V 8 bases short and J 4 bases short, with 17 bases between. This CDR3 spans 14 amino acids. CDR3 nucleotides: TGTGCCAGCGCGTTTTCGGGGAGCGGCTATGGCTACACCTTC. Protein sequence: CASAFSGSGYGYTF.

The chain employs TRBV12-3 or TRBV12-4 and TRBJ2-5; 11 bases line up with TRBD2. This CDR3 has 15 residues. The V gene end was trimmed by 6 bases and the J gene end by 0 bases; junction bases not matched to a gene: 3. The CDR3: CASSWTSGYQETQYF. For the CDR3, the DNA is TGTGCCAGCAGCTGGACTAGCGGGTACCAAGAGACCCAGTACTTC.

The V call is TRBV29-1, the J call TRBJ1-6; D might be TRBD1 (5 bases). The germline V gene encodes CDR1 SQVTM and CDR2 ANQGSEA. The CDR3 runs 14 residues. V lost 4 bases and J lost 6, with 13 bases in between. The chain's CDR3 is CSVAWGGGNSPLHF. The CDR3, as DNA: TGCAGCGTTGCTTGGGGGGGTGGTAATTCACCCCTCCACTTT.

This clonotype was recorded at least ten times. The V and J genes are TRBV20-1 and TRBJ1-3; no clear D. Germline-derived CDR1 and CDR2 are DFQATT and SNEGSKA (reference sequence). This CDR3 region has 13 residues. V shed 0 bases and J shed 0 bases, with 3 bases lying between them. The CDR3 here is CSARELSGNTIYF. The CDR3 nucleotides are TGCAGTGCTAGAGAACTCTCTGGAAACACCATATATTTT.